What follows are 27 T cell receptor beta chains derived from one specimen sequenced in a study of T cells after yellow fever vaccination (dated by TCRdb to between 2017 and 2020). The treatment or condition tag for this specimen amounts to: live attenuated yellow fever vaccine strain. The library was obtained by 5' RACE. The sample was run on an Illumina NovaSeq 6000. In TCRdb, the public reads were trimmed at Q25 with fastp and aligned with MiXCR, with productive beta chains retained. Rows merge per CDR3 protein into single entries with the most common DNA and genes. The sample contains 100,000 to 150,000 distinct CDR3 sequences, 13% to 15% of them found a single time. Around 40% of the sample lies in the top ten. Specimen: CD8+ T cells sorted from PBMCs, collected 5 days after the yellow fever booster vaccination. These receptors originate from a man younger than 35 who received the YFV17D yellow fever vaccine.

The chain is built from TRBV12-3 or TRBV12-4 and TRBJ2-3; 13 bases are shared with TRBD2. This CDR3 has 19 residues. The V and J ends lost 5 bases and 0 bases, in that order; junction bases with no gene match: 11. CDR3 protein: CASSDPGLAGALSTDTQYF. The CDR3 bases are TGTGCCAGCAGTGACCCTGGACTAGCGGGGGCCCTTAGCACAGATACGCAGTATTTT.

This clonotype showed up just a few times. The chain has TRBV2 and TRBJ2-2; maybe TRBD2 (6 bases). This CDR3 spans 13 amino acids. Germline V gene lookup returns CDR1 SNHLY and CDR2 FYNNEI. Trimming removed 8 bases from V and 3 bases from J, with 10 bases in between. As DNA, the CDR3 is TGTGCCAGCGGGGGACTCTACACCGGGGAGCTGTTTTTT. Its translation is CASGGLYTGELFF.

The rearrangement joins TRBV9 to TRBJ2-7, with TRBD2 matching over 12 bases. The germline gives CDR1 SGDLS, CDR2 YYNGEE. CDR3 length: 18 amino acids. Trimming removed 3 bases from V and 0 bases from J; junction bases left unmatched: 10. This CDR3 reads CASSDGTSGLHSSYEQYF. The CDR3 coding sequence is TGTGCCAGCAGCGACGGGACTAGCGGGCTTCATAGCTCCTACGAGCAGTACTTC.

The chain employs TRBV4-1 and TRBJ1-6; D gene unclear. V lost 1 base, J lost 7 bases, and 8 bases lay in between. The germline V gene has CDR1 MGHRA and CDR2 YSYEKL. The CDR3 is made up of 14 amino acids. In DNA, the CDR3 is TGCGCCAGCAGCCAAGTGACGGCCAATTCACCCCTCCACTTT. Its translation is CASSQVTANSPLHF.

This clonotype was seen more than once but under ten times. This sequence joins TRBV24-1 and TRBJ1-5; D gene uncertain. From germline, CDR1 is KGHDR and CDR2 SFDVKD. V lost 5 bases and J lost 1, with 8 bases in between. The CDR3 extends over 14 amino acids. CDR3 coding DNA: TGTGCCACCAGTGGCTTAGAGAGCAATCAGCCCCAGCATTTT. It codes for CATSGLESNQPQHF.

This chain links TRBV29-1 with TRBJ1-1, with no clear D. Per germline, CDR1 SQVTM and CDR2 ANQGSEA. Trimming removed 1 base from V and 7 bases from J, with 13 bases in between. The CDR3 has 13 residues. CDR3 nucleotide sequence: TGCAGCGTTGAAGGACCCAAAGAAGGTGAAGCTTTCTTT. The encoded protein is CSVEGPKEGEAFF.

The J gene is TRBJ2-7, the V gene TRBV7-2; D gene unclear. CDR3 length: 12 residues. V lost 5 bases, J lost 0 bases, and 5 bases lay in between. Per germline, CDR1 SGHTA and CDR2 FQGNSA. CDR3 bases: TGTGCCAGCAGCGAGAGCTCCTACGAGCAGTACTTC. Translated: CASSESSYEQYF.

In this sample, this clonotype turned up a few times. The rearrangement joins TRBV7-6 to TRBJ2-3; D may be TRBD1 or TRBD2 (5 bases each). The CDR3 loop spans 17 amino acids. The germline V gene has CDR1 SGHVS and CDR2 FNYEAQ. V was cut by 6 bases and J by 0 bases, with 19 bases left in between. CDR3 nucleotides: TGTGCCAGCAGTTTGGGGCTGGGGACGGGAAGCACAGATACGCAGTATTTT. Its translation is CASSLGLGTGSTDTQYF.

The J gene is TRBJ1-3, the V gene TRBV6-5; D possibly corresponds to TRBD1 (5 bases). The V and J ends lost 6 bases and 2 bases respectively, with 17 bases between them. This CDR3 region has 16 residues. Looked up from germline, CDR1 is MNHEY and CDR2 is SVGAGI. CDR3 protein: CASSPGGVSPGNTIYF. The CDR3 DNA reads TGTGCCAGCAGCCCCGGGGGGGTGAGCCCTGGAAACACCATATATTTT.

In this sample, this clonotype turned up a few times. The V call is TRBV7-8, the J call TRBJ2-1, with 9 bases fitting TRBD1. CDR3 length: 16 amino acids. Trimming cost V 5 bases and J 6 bases; bases outside gene matches: 11. Per germline, CDR1 SGHVS and CDR2 FQNEAQ. The DNA for the CDR3 is TGTGCCAGCAGCCCGCCGACAGGGGGTCCGGGCAATGAGCAGTTCTTC. As protein: CASSPPTGGPGNEQFF.

V and J are TRBV21-1 and TRBJ2-7; TRBD1 is taken as the D call from the table, unchecked against the DNA. TRBV21-1 is reported as a pseudogene. CDR3 length: 10 residues. The CDR3 DNA reads as TGTGCCAGCAGCAAAGGTGGGGGAATCGTC. It yields the protein CASSKGGGIV.

This clonotype was counted many times. The rearrangement joins TRBV9 to TRBJ2-7; TRBD1 aligns across 9 bases. Trimming at V came to 4 bases and at J to 5 bases, leaving 4 bases not matched to a gene. Looked up from germline, CDR1 is SGDLS and CDR2 is YYNGEE. The CDR3 spans 13 residues. The CDR3 spells CASSSDRGNEQYF. Written as DNA, the CDR3 is TGTGCCAGCAGCTCAGACAGGGGGAACGAGCAGTACTTC.

The rearrangement links TRBV6-5 to TRBJ2-2, with D maybe TRBD2 (5 bases). CDR3 length: 13 residues. Trimming left V 0 bases short and J 7 bases short, with 6 bases between. Germline assignment: CDR1 MNHEY and CDR2 SVGAGI. CDR3 amino acids: CASSYSGSGELFF. The CDR3 DNA sequence: TGTGCCAGCAGTTACTCGGGGAGCGGGGAGCTGTTTTTT.

This rearrangement joins TRBV7-9 to TRBJ1-3, with D uncertain. Trimming took off 4 bases at V and 0 bases at J, with 13 bases between the two ends. The CDR3 is 16 residues long. Germline V lookup: CDR1 SEHNR, CDR2 FQNEAQ (reference sequence). The chain's CDR3 is CASSSTRATSGNTIYF. The CDR3 nucleotides read TGTGCCAGCAGCTCGACGCGGGCCACCTCTGGAAACACCATATATTTT.

This clonotype was detected only a few times. This chain joins TRBV12-3 or TRBV12-4 and TRBJ2-3, with D maybe TRBD1 (6 bases). This CDR3 spans 13 amino acids. Trimming pared 8 bases from V and 3 bases from J, leaving 12 bases between. CDR3 coding DNA: TGTGCCAGCGTGGGGGCTGGTACAGATACGCAGTATTTT. It specifies CASVGAGTDTQYF.

V is TRBV11-2 and J is TRBJ2-1, with a tentative D call TRBD2 (5 bases). This CDR3 is 13 amino acids long. Looked up from germline, CDR1 is SGHAT and CDR2 is FQNNGV. With 6 bases removed from V and 4 bases from J, the gap between germline ends came to 10 bases. CDR3 loop: CASRSGGYNEQFF. The CDR3 DNA sequence: TGTGCCAGCAGGTCGGGCGGGTACAATGAGCAGTTCTTC.

V is TRBV6-5 and J is TRBJ2-2, with TRBD1 matching over 7 bases. Trimming took 4 bases from V and 0 from J; bases not matched to a gene: 2. From germline, CDR1 is MNHEY and CDR2 SVGAGI. This CDR3 contains 15 residues. For the CDR3, the DNA is TGTGCCAGCAGTTTCGGACAGGCGAACACCGGGGAGCTGTTTTTT. It specifies CASSFGQANTGELFF.

This clonotype was detected a few times. J is TRBJ2-1 and V is TRBV7-9; TRBD1 aligns across 9 bases. J was trimmed by 7 bases and V by 2 bases; bases with no gene match: 9. Germline CDR1 and CDR2: SEHNR and FQNEAQ (reference sequence). This CDR3 region has 16 residues. CDR3 protein: CASSLWQDRGWNEQFF. CDR3 DNA sequence: TGTGCCAGCAGCTTATGGCAGGACAGGGGATGGAATGAGCAGTTCTTC.

This clonotype was detected only a few times. This chain uses TRBV9 with TRBJ1-1; D gene unclear. V lost 4 bases and J lost 3, with 13 bases in between. There are 14 residues in the CDR3. Germline CDR1 and CDR2: SGDLS and YYNGEE. CDR3 nucleotide sequence: TGTGCCAGCAGCTCTCCCGGACGGGACACTGAAGCTTTCTTT. Protein product: CASSSPGRDTEAFF.

The chain has TRBV2 and TRBJ2-7, with a possible D match to TRBD1 (6 bases). Per germline, CDR1 SNHLY and CDR2 FYNNEI. CDR3 length: 16 amino acids. CDR3 residues: CASSEVPQGYDYEQYV. CDR3 coding DNA: TGTGCCAGCAGCGAAGTACCACAGGGTTATGATTACGAGCAGTACGTC.

This clonotype has a handful of counts. The chain joins TRBV5-1 to TRBJ1-2, with D unresolved. The CDR3 is made up of 12 amino acids. Trimming took off 4 bases at V and 2 bases at J, with 6 bases between the two ends. In germline, CDR1 is SGHRS, CDR2 YFSETQ. The chain's CDR3 is CASSTLNYGYTF. CDR3 coding DNA: TGCGCCAGCAGCACACTAAACTATGGCTACACCTTC.

This clonotype was counted between two and nine times. V and J are TRBV5-6 and TRBJ2-7; 7 bases map to TRBD1. Germline V gives CDR1 SGHDT, CDR2 YYEEEE. The CDR3 covers 13 residues. Trimming at V came to 0 bases and at J to 11 bases, leaving 8 bases not matched to a gene. The DNA for the CDR3 is TGTGCCAGCAGCTTGGGTGGGGACAGCCGCGAGTACTTC. Protein: CASSLGGDSREYF.

This clonotype was seen a few times. The CDR3 region has the DNA TGTGCCAGCAGCTCGTCCGAGGGTCAGCCCCAGCATTTT. It codes for CASSSSEGQPQHF. The V and J genes are TRBV7-2 and TRBJ1-5, with D unresolved. V was cut by 4 bases and J by 6 bases, with 10 bases left in between. This CDR3 contains 13 residues. Germline V gene data show CDR1 as SGHTA and CDR2 as FQGNSA.

V is TRBV4-3 and J is TRBJ2-7, with a weak D call TRBD1 (7 bases). V lost 4 bases and J lost 3, with 16 bases in between. CDR3 length equals 15 residues. Germline V gives CDR1 LGHNA, CDR2 YSLEER. CDR3 amino acids: CASSPQGGILYEQYF. The DNA of the CDR3 is TGCGCCAGCAGCCCTCAGGGGGGCATCCTCTACGAGCAGTACTTC.

This clonotype has only a few counts. The limits of the CDR3 on the DNA are not certain, so only TCRdb's listed CDR3 is given. The chain's CDR3 is CASSFGPGENIQYF. This chain uses TRBV5-4 with TRBJ2-4; TRBD1, the table's D call, was not compared with the DNA. The germline V gene has CDR1 SGHNT and CDR2 YYREEE (reference sequence). The CDR3 region is 14 residues in length, termini included.

This sequence joins TRBV7-9 and TRBJ2-1; the D call may be TRBD1 or TRBD2 (5 bases each). This CDR3 comprises 13 residues. V was pared by 5 bases and J by 4 bases, with 9 bases between. The germline CDR1 and CDR2 sequences are SEHNR and FQNEAQ (reference sequence). Here the CDR3 reads CASSLGPYNEQFF. The CDR3 DNA sequence: TGTGCCAGCAGCCTGGGACCATACAATGAGCAGTTCTTC.

In this sample, this clonotype turned up a few times. The genes are TRBV27 and TRBJ2-3, with a tentative D call TRBD2 (6 bases). The germline V gene encodes CDR1 MNHEY and CDR2 SMNVEV (reference sequence). CDR3 length: 15 amino acids. Trimming shortened V by 5 bases and J by 4 bases, and 16 bases separated the two germline ends. CDR3 in DNA: TGTGCCAGCAGTCCTGGTGCGGGGCTGGCAGATACGCAGTATTTT. Amino acid sequence: CASSPGAGLADTQYF.